Following are 2 T cell receptor beta chains from one sample sequenced in a study of immune cell composition in non-small cell lung cancer. Measured with immunoSEQ multiplex PCR; TCRdb has only the in-frame clones, and not every one. The table lists approximately 13,000 clones, over 70% of them singletons. Sequencing used lung tumor tissue. These receptors were collected from a human donor with non-small cell lung cancer.

The rearrangement links TRBV14 to TRBJ2-3; 11 nucleotides match TRBD2. Germline values: CDR1 SGHDN, CDR2 FVKESK. This CDR3 is 16 amino acids long. The J segment lost 0 bases and the V segment lost 4 bases, leaving 3 bases of the junction unmatched. In DNA form, the CDR3 reads TGTGCCAGCAGCCCCAGACTAGCGGGGAGCACAGATACGCAGTATTTT. It yields the protein CASSPRLAGSTDTQYF. Filled out from reference TRBV14 and TRBJ2-3, the complete variable domain reads EAGVTQFPSHSVIEKGQTVTLRCDPISGHDNLYWYRRVMGKEIKFLLHFVKESKQDESGMPNNRFLAERTGGTYSTLKVQPAELEDSGVYFCASSPRLAGSTDTQYFGPGTRLTVL.

The chain recombines TRBV5-6 with TRBJ1-6; TRBD1 matches 8 bases. Germline loops: CDR1 SGHDT, CDR2 YYEEEE. The CDR3 totals 17 residues. The V and J ends lost 4 bases and 9 bases, in that order; junction bases with no gene match: 15. Written as DNA, the CDR3 is TGTGCCAGCAGCACGGCCGGGACAGGAGATCTCAGTTCACCCCTCCACTTT. This encodes CASSTAGTGDLSSPLHF. The full variable domain, with the rest looked up from reference TRBV5-6 and TRBJ1-6, is DAGVTQSPTHLIKTRGQQVTLRCSPKSGHDTVSWYQQALGQGPQFIFQYYEEEERQRGNFPDRFSGHQFPNYSSELNVNALLLGDSALYLCASSTAGTGDLSSPLHFGNGTRLTVT.